This T cell receptor beta chain was profiled in a study of regulatory T cells in long-lasting Graves disease. Study details: Patients with persistent Graves' disease had over 5 years of antithyroid drugs and persistent TSH receptor antibodies.

Details on this clonotype: Antigen specificity is unknown. A read error is likely here: a far larger clone is one base away.

The time point is: persistent/refractory GD, antithyroid drugs over 5 years with positive TRAb. Following extraction of RNA from PBMCs, that RNA was used to make the TCR library. J lost 3 bases, V lost 6 bases, and 2 bases had no gene match. CDR1 and CDR2 from the germline V gene are MNHEY and SMNVEV (reference sequence). This CDR3 is built from 14 residues. Relying on iRepertoire HTBI primers and Arm-PCR of CDR3 regions, the team built TCR beta libraries. TCRdb processed the multiplex PCR reads anew with MiXCR; each CDR3 protein has one entry. The table has about 430,000 distinct CDR3 sequences, roughly a fifth seen once; the top ten hold over 11%. Overall study results and limits: Persistent Graves' disease cases displayed lower TCR diversity than newly diagnosed ones. The study examined only peripheral blood, not thyroid tissue.

The starting material was peripheral blood mononuclear cells (PBMCs), obtained when the disease was refractory, from a patient treated with antithyroid drugs. The chain has TRBV27 and TRBJ2-7; 13 bases are a match to TRBD2. This clonotype originated in a female donor with Graves disease. The CDR3 here is CASRLAGGFYEQYF. For the CDR3, the DNA is TGTGCCAGCAGACTAGCGGGAGGGTTCTACGAGCAGTACTTC.